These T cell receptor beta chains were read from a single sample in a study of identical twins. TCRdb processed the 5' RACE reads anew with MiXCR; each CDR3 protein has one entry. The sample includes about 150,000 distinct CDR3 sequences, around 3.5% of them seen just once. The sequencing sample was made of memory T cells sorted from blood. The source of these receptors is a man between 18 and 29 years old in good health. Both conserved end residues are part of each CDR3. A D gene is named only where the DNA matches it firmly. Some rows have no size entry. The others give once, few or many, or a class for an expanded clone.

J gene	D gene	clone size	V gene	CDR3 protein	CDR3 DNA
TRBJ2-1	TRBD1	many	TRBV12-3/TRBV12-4	CASTRQGGWEQFF	TGTGCCAGCACCCGACAGGGGGGGTGGGAGCAGTTCTTC
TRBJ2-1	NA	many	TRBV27	CASSSFGLEQFF	TGTGCCAGCAGTTCCTTCGGACTAGAGCAGTTCTTC
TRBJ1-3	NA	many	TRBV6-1	CAGAEDPGNTIYF	TGTGCCGGTGCAGAGGACCCCGGAAACACCATATATTTT
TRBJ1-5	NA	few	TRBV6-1	CASRPEDYSNQPQHF	TGTGCCAGCAGACCAGAGGACTATAGCAATCAGCCCCAGCATTTT
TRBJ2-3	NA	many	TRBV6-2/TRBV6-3	CASNYRIPSDTQYF	TGTGCCAGCAATTACAGGATTCCGTCAGATACGCAGTATTTT
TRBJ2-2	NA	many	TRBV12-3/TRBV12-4	CASSFSGQGWGGELFF	TGTGCCAGCAGTTTCTCGGGCCAGGGGTGGGGCGGGGAGCTGTTTTTT
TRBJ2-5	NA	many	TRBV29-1	CSVDYSGETQYF	TGCAGCGTCGACTACAGCGGAGAGACCCAGTACTTC
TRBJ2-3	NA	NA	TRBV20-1	CSGSTDTQYF	TGCAGTGGAAGCACAGATACGCAGTATTTT
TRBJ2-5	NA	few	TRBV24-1	CATSDPGQSNQETQYF	TGTGCCACCAGCGATCCGGGACAAAGCAACCAAGAGACCCAGTACTTC
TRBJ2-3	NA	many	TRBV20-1	CSAAGTGSTDTQYF	TGCAGTGCTGCCGGGACGGGAAGCACAGATACGCAGTATTTT
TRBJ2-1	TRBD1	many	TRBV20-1	CSAIKGANEQFF	TGCAGTGCGATCAAGGGGGCCAATGAGCAGTTCTTC